Listed here is a single T cell receptor (beta chain). Its target is not known. The PCR ran on 60 Vbeta and 13 Jbeta primers. The assay was immunoSEQ multiplex PCR, and TCRdb's table has in-frame clones only and misses some. The table records 150,000 to 180,000 clones, roughly 83% of them present only once. The sample originates from a study of cytomegalovirus exposure and HLA in healthy donors. Among the donors, all were healthy bone marrow donors. Findings and limits, study-wide: Several top significant clusters appeared, in a later analysis, to be linked to common viral pathogens. Previous analysis showed most TCR beta V segments were productive about 87% or about 30% of the time. Reports indicated that the classifier achieved high specificity and sensitivity in diagnosing cytomegalovirus status.

This CDR3 spans 15 amino acids. The junction had 9 bases not matched to a gene; V was cut back by 5 bases and J by 3 bases. The germline gives CDR1 ENHRY, CDR2 SYGVKD. This receptor was obtained from a man younger than 45 in good health and CMV-seropositive. The specimen was PBMCs. The V gene is TRBV10-3, the J gene TRBJ1-2; 7 bases agree with TRBD1. The CDR3 nucleotides are TGTGCCATCAGTAATGACAGGGCAACTTACTATGGCTACACCTTC. The encoded protein is CAISNDRATYYGYTF.